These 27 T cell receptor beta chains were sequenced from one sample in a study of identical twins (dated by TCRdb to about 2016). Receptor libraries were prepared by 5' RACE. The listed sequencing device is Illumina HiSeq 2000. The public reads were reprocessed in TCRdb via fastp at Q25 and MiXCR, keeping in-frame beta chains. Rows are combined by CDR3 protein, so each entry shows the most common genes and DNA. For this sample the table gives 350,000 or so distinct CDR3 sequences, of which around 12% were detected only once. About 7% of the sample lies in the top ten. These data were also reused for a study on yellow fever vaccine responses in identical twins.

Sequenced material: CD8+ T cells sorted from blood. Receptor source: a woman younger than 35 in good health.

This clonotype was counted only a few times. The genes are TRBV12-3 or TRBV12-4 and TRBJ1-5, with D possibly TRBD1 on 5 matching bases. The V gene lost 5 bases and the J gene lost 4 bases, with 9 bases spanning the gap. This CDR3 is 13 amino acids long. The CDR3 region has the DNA TGTGCCAGCAGTATGGGGGGGAATCAGCCCCAGCATTTT. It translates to CASSMGGNQPQHF.

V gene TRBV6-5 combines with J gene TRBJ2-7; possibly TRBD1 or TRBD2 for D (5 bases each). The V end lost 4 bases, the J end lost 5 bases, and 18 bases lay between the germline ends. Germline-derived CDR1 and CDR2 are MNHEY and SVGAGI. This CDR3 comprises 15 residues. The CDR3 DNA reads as TGTGCCAGCAGTTCACCCCCGGGGCCCGGGGACGAGCAGTACGTC. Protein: CASSSPPGPGDEQYV.

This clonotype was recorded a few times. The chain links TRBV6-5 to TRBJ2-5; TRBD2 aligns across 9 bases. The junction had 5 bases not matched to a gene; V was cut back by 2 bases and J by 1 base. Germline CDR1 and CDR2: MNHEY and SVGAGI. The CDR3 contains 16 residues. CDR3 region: CASSYGSGGLQETQYF. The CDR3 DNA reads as TGTGCCAGCAGTTACGGTAGCGGGGGCCTCCAAGAGACCCAGTACTTC.

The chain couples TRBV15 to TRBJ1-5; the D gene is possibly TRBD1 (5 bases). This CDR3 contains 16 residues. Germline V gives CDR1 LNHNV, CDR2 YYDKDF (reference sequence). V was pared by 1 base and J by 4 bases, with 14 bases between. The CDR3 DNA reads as TGTGCCACCAGCAGAGCCTATGGCGGGGGTAATCAGCCCCAGCATTTT. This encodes CATSRAYGGGNQPQHF.

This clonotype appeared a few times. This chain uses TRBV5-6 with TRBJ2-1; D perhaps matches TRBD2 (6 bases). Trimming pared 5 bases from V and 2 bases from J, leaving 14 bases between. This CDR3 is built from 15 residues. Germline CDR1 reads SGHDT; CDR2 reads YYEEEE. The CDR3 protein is CASSGPGTPYNEQFF. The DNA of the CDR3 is TGTGCCAGCAGTGGGCCCGGGACTCCCTACAATGAGCAGTTCTTC. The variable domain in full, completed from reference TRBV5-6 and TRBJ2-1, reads DAGVTQSPTHLIKTRGQQVTLRCSPKSGHDTVSWYQQALGQGPQFIFQYYEEEERQRGNFPDRFSGHQFPNYSSELNVNALLLGDSALYLCASSGPGTPYNEQFFGPGTRLTVL.

CDR3 sequence reads: CSVDMRESTDTQYF. CDR3 DNA: TGCAGCGTTGATATGCGGGAGAGCACAGATACGCAGTATTTT. The chain couples TRBV29-1 to TRBJ2-3; TRBD2 matches at 7 bases. The CDR3 runs 14 residues. Per germline, CDR1 SQVTM and CDR2 ANQGSEA. J gave up 0 bases and V 3 bases, and 3 bases lay outside the gene matches.

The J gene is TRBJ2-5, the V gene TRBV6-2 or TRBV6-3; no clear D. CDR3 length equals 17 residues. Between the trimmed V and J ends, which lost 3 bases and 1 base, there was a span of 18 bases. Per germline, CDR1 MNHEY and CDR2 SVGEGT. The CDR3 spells CASSYWRRAEPQETQYF. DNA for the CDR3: TGTGCCAGCAGTTATTGGAGACGGGCGGAACCCCAAGAGACCCAGTACTTC.

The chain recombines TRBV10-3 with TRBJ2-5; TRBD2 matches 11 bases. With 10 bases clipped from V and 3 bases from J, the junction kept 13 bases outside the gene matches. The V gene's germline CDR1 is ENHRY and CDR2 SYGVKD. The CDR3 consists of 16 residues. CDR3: CATSQPGLADEETQYF. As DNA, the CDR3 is TGTGCCACCTCCCAACCGGGACTAGCGGACGAAGAGACCCAGTACTTC.

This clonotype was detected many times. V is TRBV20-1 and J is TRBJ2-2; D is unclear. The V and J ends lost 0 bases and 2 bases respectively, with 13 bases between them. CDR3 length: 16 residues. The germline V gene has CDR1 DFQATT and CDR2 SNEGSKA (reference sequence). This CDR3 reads CSARDDARPNTGELFF. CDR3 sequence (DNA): TGCAGTGCTAGAGATGATGCCAGGCCCAACACCGGGGAGCTGTTTTTT.

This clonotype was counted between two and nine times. The DNA for the CDR3 is TGCAGCGTTGACCCCAGGGGGACAGGGGGAGAGACCCAGTACTTC. Translating gives CSVDPRGTGGETQYF. V and J are TRBV29-1 and TRBJ2-5; TRBD1 matches at 11 bases. V gave up 3 bases and J gave up 4 bases; unmatched junction bases: 7. The CDR3 contains 15 residues. The germline V gene has CDR1 SQVTM and CDR2 ANQGSEA.

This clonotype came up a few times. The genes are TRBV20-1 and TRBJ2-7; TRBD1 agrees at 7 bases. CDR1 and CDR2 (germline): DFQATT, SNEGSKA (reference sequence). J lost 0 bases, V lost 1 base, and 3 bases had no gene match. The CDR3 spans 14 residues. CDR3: CSARGWDSSYEQYV. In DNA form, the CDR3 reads TGCAGTGCTAGAGGGTGGGACAGCTCCTACGAGCAGTACGTC.

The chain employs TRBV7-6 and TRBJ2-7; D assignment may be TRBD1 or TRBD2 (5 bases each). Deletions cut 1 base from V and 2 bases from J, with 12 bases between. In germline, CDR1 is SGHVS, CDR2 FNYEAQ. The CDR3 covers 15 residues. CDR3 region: CASSLGGTPAYEQYF. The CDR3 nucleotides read TGTGCCAGCAGCTTAGGAGGGACCCCGGCCTACGAGCAGTACTTC.

Here the CDR3 reads CASSVGSTGWFGEQFF. Here the CDR3 DNA reads TGTGCCAGCAGCGTAGGTTCCACAGGGTGGTTTGGTGAGCAGTTCTTC. The chain combines TRBV9 with TRBJ2-1; tentative D call: TRBD1 (6 bases). V was clipped by 0 bases and J by 9 bases, with 19 bases between them. The length of the CDR3 is 16 residues. Germline V gene data show CDR1 as SGDLS and CDR2 as YYNGEE.

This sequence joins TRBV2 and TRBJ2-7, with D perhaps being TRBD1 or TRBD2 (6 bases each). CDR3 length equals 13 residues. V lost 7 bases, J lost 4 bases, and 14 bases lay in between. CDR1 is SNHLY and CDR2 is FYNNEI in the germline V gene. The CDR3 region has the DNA TGTGCCAGCATTAGGGGGAGGAATTACGAGCAGTACTTC. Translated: CASIRGRNYEQYF.

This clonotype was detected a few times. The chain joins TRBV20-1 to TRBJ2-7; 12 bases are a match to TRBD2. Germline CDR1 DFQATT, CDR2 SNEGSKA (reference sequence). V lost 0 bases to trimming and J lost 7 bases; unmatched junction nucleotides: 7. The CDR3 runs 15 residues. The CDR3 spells CSARDRLAGGWEQYF. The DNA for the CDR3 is TGCAGTGCTAGAGATCGGCTAGCGGGAGGGTGGGAGCAGTACTTC.

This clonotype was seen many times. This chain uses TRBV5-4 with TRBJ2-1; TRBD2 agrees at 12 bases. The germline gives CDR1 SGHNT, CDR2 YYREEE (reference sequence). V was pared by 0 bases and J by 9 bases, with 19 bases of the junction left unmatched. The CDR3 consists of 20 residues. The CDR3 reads CASSLADLLAGGATGGEQFF. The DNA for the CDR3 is TGTGCCAGCAGCTTGGCCGACCTCCTAGCGGGGGGGGCCACTGGGGGTGAGCAGTTCTTC.

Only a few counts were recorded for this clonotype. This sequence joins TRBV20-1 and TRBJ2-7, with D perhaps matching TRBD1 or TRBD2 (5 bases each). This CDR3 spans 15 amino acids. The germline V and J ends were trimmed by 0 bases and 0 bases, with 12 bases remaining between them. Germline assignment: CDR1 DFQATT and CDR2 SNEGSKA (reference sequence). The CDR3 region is CSARDPGRSSYEQYF. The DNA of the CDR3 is TGCAGTGCTAGAGACCCGGGACGGAGCTCCTACGAGCAGTACTTC.

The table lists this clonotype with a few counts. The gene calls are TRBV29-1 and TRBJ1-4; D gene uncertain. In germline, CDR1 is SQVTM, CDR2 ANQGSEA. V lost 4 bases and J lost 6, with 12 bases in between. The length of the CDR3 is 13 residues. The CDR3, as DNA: TGCAGCGTTGTAGGAGTGTTGGATGAAAAACTGTTTTTT. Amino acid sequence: CSVVGVLDEKLFF.

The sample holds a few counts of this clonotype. For the CDR3, the DNA is TGCGCCAGCAGCCAAGATCTCTTCCCTAGGGAATTGAACACTGAAGCTTTCTTT. It specifies CASSQDLFPRELNTEAFF. The V and J genes are TRBV4-1 and TRBJ1-1; D not resolved. V was clipped by 0 bases and J by 0 bases, with 17 bases between them. Germline assignment: CDR1 MGHRA and CDR2 YSYEKL. The CDR3 covers 18 residues.

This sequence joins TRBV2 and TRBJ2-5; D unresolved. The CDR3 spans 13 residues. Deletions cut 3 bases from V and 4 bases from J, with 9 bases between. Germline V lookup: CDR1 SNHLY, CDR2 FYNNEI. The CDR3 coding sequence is TGTGCCAGCAGTGACCCGCGACCAGAGACCCAGTACTTC. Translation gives CASSDPRPETQYF.

This chain's CDR3 is CASSPLLVLNTEAFF. The DNA of the CDR3 is TGTGCCAGCAGCCCACTACTGGTCTTGAACACTGAAGCTTTCTTT. The chain carries TRBV9 and TRBJ1-1; D is uncertain. Deletions cut 4 bases from V and 0 bases from J, with 13 bases between. Germline lookup yields CDR1 SGDLS and CDR2 YYNGEE. The CDR3 contains 15 residues. The full variable domain, with the rest looked up from reference TRBV9 and TRBJ1-1, is DSGVTQTPKHLITATGQRVTLRCSPRSGDLSVYWYQQSLDQGLQFLIQYYNGEERAKGNILERFSAQQFPDLHSELNLSSLELGDSALYFCASSPLLVLNTEAFFGQGTRLTVV.

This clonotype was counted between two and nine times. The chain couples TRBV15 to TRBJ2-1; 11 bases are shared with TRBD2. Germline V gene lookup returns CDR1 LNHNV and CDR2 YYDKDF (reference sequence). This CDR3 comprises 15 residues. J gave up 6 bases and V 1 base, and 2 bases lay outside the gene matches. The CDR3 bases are TGTGCCACCAGCAGAGGGGGGACTAGCGGCAATGAGCAGTTCTTC. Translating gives CATSRGGTSGNEQFF.

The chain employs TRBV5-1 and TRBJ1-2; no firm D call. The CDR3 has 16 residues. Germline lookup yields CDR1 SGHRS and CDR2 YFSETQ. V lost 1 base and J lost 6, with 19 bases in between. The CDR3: CASSLIGIDRRDGYTF. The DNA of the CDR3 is TGCGCCAGCAGCTTGATAGGGATCGACCGCCGGGATGGCTACACCTTC.

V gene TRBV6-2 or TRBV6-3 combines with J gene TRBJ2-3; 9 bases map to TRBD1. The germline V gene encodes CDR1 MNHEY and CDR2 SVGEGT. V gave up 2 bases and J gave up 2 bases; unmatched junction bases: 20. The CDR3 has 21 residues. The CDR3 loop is CASSYARDREGVVALTDTQYF. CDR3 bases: TGTGCCAGCAGTTACGCCCGGGACAGGGAGGGGGTGGTGGCCCTCACAGATACGCAGTATTTT.

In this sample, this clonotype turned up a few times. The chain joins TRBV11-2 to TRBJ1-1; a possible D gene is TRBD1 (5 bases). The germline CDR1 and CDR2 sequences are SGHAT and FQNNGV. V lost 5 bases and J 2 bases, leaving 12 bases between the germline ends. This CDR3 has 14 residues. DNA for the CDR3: TGTGCCAGCAGCCCAGGGATGGGAAACACTGAAGCTTTCTTT. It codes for CASSPGMGNTEAFF.

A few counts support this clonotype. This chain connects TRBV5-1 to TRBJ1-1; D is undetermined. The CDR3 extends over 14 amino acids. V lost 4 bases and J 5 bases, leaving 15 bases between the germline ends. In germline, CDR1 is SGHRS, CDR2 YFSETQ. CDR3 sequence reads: CASSRLGVGTEAFF. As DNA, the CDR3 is TGCGCCAGCAGCCGCCTTGGCGTTGGGACTGAAGCTTTCTTT.

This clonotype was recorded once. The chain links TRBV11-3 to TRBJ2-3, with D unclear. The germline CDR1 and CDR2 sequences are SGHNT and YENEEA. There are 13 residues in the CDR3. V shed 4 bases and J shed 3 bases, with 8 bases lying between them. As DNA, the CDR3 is TGTGCCAGCAGCTCCGAGACGACAGATACGCAGTATTTT. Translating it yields CASSSETTDTQYF.